This T cell receptor beta chain stems from a study of blood T cell repertoires in COVID-19. The wider study: Sites across the United States, Italy and Spain contributed samples from acute and convalescent COVID-19. Nucleic acid was either cDNA or gDNA, and it came from T cells, B-cell-depleted T cells, or PBMCs.

Data came from immunoSEQ multiplex PCR; TCRdb stores just in-frame clones and leaves some out. This sample has more than 85,000 clones, with around 80% found just once. Germline V gene sequence: CDR1 MNHEY, CDR2 SVGEGT. The CDR3 runs 16 residues. The V gene lost 0 bases and the J gene lost 0 bases, with 11 bases spanning the gap. Material for sequencing was peripheral blood. This TCR was recovered from a human donor in a cohort sampled during active COVID-19. The rearrangement links TRBV6-2 or TRBV6-3 to TRBJ1-1, with D possibly matching TRBD1 (6 bases). The CDR3 sequence: CASSYSGKGVNTEAFF. Here the CDR3 DNA reads TGTGCCAGCAGTTACTCGGGGAAGGGGGTGAACACTGAAGCTTTCTTT.